These 15 T cell receptor beta chains were sequenced from one sample in a study of control samples from healthy donors and cancer patients. TCRdb keeps only in-frame clones here, not all; method: immunoSEQ multiplex PCR. The sample lists about 220,000 clones, 90% to 95% occurring once. The source material was blood. The origin of the receptors is a man aged 45-65 years in good health.

This chain joins TRBV11-3 and TRBJ2-1, with 8 nucleotides matching TRBD2. This CDR3 has 17 residues. The V and J ends lost 1 base and 1 base, in that order; junction bases with no gene match: 6. Germline CDR1 reads SGHNT; CDR2 reads YENEEA. CDR3 region: CASSLGIAGTSYNEQFF. The CDR3 DNA reads as TGTGCCAGCAGCTTAGGAATAGCGGGGACATCCTACAATGAGCAGTTCTTC. Full variable domain (remainder filled in from reference TRBV11-3 and TRBJ2-1): EAGVVQSPRYKIIEKKQPVAFWCNPISGHNTLYWYLQNLGQGPELLIRYENEEAVDDSQLPKDRFSAERLKGVDSTLKIQPAELGDSAVYLCASSLGIAGTSYNEQFFGPGTRLTVL.

V is TRBV3-1 (or the pseudogene TRBV3-2) and J is TRBJ1-2; unclear D gene. Deletions cut 4 bases from V and 4 bases from J, with 16 bases between. Germline loops: CDR1 LGHDT, CDR2 YNNKEL (reference sequence). The CDR3 has 15 amino acids. The CDR3 here is CASSLYTVIPYGYTF. Here the CDR3 DNA reads TGTGCCAGCAGCCTTTATACCGTTATACCCTATGGCTACACCTTC.

The V and J genes are TRBV18 and TRBJ2-3; unclear D gene. Trimming shortened V by 1 base and J by 0 bases, and 5 bases separated the two germline ends. The CDR3 is 14 amino acids. The germline V gene encodes CDR1 KGHSH and CDR2 LQKENI. CDR3 in DNA: TGTGCCAGCTCACCACAGCCTAGCACAGATACGCAGTATTTT. It yields the protein CASSPQPSTDTQYF. Combining the CDR3 with reference TRBV18 and TRBJ2-3 gives the whole variable domain NAGVMQNPRHLVRRRGQEARLRCSPMKGHSHVYWYRQLPEEGLKFMVYLQKENIIDESGMPKERFSAEFPKEGPSILRIQQVVRGDSAAYFCASSPQPSTDTQYFGPGTRLTVL.

V usage is TRBV14 and J usage is TRBJ1-2, with 7 positions matching TRBD1. The CDR3 covers 14 residues. Germline CDR1 is SGHDN and CDR2 is FVKESK. The V gene end was trimmed by 0 bases and the J gene end by 8 bases; junction bases not matched to a gene: 6. CDR3 residues: CASSQDRQGWGYTF. DNA for the CDR3: TGTGCCAGCAGCCAAGATAGACAGGGATGGGGCTACACCTTC.

The chain couples TRBV7-6 to TRBJ1-1; TRBD1 aligns across 7 bases. From germline, CDR1 is SGHVS and CDR2 FNYEAQ. J lost 1 base, V lost 5 bases, and 7 bases had no gene match. The CDR3 loop spans 15 amino acids. DNA for the CDR3: TGTGCCAGCAGCCAACTGACAGGGCGGAACACTGAAGCTTTCTTT. Translation gives CASSQLTGRNTEAFF.

This clone has more than one count but fewer than ten. The CDR3 sequence is CASSSLKDGQPQHF. CDR3 coding DNA: TGTGCCAGCAGCTCCCTTAAAGACGGTCAGCCCCAGCATTTT. This chain joins TRBV7-9 and TRBJ1-5, with D hard to call. Trimming pared 4 bases from V and 6 bases from J, leaving 13 bases between. This CDR3 region has 14 residues. Germline CDR1 reads SEHNR; CDR2 reads FQNEAQ (reference sequence).

The rearrangement uses TRBV7-9 and TRBJ1-2, with D uncertain. The V and J ends lost 4 bases and 6 bases respectively, with 12 bases between them. The V gene's germline CDR1 is SEHNR and CDR2 FQNEAQ (reference sequence). The CDR3 covers 13 residues. CDR3 loop: CASSSDRVDGYTF. DNA for the CDR3: TGTGCCAGCAGCTCGGATCGAGTTGATGGCTACACCTTC.

V is TRBV5-6 and J is TRBJ1-2; D remains ambiguous. From germline, CDR1 is SGHDT and CDR2 YYEEEE. The CDR3 spans 12 residues. V was clipped by 1 base and J by 0 bases, with 1 base between them. DNA for the CDR3: TGTGCCAGCAGCTTGTCTAACTATGGCTACACCTTC. This codes for CASSLSNYGYTF.

V usage is TRBV2 and J usage is TRBJ2-1, with 12 bases aligning to TRBD2. V was clipped by 3 bases and J by 8 bases; unmatched bases: 8. Germline-derived CDR1 and CDR2 are SNHLY and FYNNEI. This CDR3 has 16 residues. The chain's CDR3 is CASSERLAGVADEQFF. DNA of the CDR3: TGTGCCAGCAGTGAGCGACTAGCGGGGGTAGCCGATGAGCAGTTCTTC. Using reference TRBV2 and TRBJ2-1 for the parts outside the CDR3, the full variable domain is EPEVTQTPSHQVTQMGQEVILRCVPISNHLYFYWYRQILGQKVEFLVSFYNNEISEKSEIFDDQFSVERPDGSNFTLKIRSTKLEDSAMYFCASSERLAGVADEQFFGPGTRLTVL.

This clone was recorded once. The V and J genes are TRBV7-2 and TRBJ2-7; 8 bases fit TRBD2. J lost 2 bases, V lost 9 bases, and 3 bases had no gene match. In germline, CDR1 is SGHTA, CDR2 FQGNSA. There are 12 residues in the CDR3. CDR3 coding DNA: TGTGCCAGTAGCGGGGAAACCTACGAGCAGTACTTC. This gives the protein CASSGETYEQYF.

In the case of this clone: A junction end diverges from the germline sequence, so it may reflect a read error. V is TRBV11-2 and J is TRBJ2-1, with 7 bases identical to TRBD2. The CDR3 is 15 amino acids. Germline CDR1 reads SGHAT; CDR2 reads FQNNGV. DNA of the CDR3: TGTGCCAGCAGCTTCTCCGGGACTATCATTTCCAACGGGCTCTTC. This gives the protein CASSFSGTIISNGLF.

The chain couples TRBV30 to TRBJ2-3, with D unresolved. The CDR3 is 12 amino acids. Looked up from germline, CDR1 is GTSNPN and CDR2 is SVGIG (reference sequence). Trimming removed 3 bases at V and 8 bases at J, with 12 bases between. For the CDR3, the DNA is TGTGCCTGGAGGGCAGGATTGGGTACGCAGTATTTT. It encodes CAWRAGLGTQYF.

The chain links TRBV7-2 to TRBJ2-1; a weak D match, TRBD1 (5 bases). The CDR3 totals 15 residues. Trimming stripped 0 bases from V and 1 base from J, with 7 bases between. Per germline, CDR1 SGHTA and CDR2 FQGNSA. The CDR3: CASSLARQSYNEQFF. As DNA, the CDR3 is TGTGCCAGCAGCTTAGCTAGACAGTCCTACAATGAGCAGTTCTTC.

The rearrangement uses TRBV4-3 and TRBJ1-2; perhaps TRBD1 as D (5 bases). The germline V and J ends were trimmed by 4 bases and 2 bases, with 8 bases remaining between them. The CDR3 spans 13 residues. CDR1 and CDR2 from the germline V gene are LGHNA and YSLEER. The CDR3 DNA sequence: TGCGCCAGCAGCCCACAGGAAAACTATGGCTACACCTTC. Its translation is CASSPQENYGYTF.

This chain connects TRBV9 to TRBJ2-7; possible D gene TRBD1, 5 bases. Germline CDR1 SGDLS, CDR2 YYNGEE. V dropped 3 bases and J dropped 3 bases, with 16 bases sitting between them. This CDR3 is built from 15 residues. CDR3 region: CASSDERQGIYEQYF. The CDR3 coding sequence is TGTGCCAGCAGCGACGAAAGGCAGGGAATCTACGAGCAGTACTTC.